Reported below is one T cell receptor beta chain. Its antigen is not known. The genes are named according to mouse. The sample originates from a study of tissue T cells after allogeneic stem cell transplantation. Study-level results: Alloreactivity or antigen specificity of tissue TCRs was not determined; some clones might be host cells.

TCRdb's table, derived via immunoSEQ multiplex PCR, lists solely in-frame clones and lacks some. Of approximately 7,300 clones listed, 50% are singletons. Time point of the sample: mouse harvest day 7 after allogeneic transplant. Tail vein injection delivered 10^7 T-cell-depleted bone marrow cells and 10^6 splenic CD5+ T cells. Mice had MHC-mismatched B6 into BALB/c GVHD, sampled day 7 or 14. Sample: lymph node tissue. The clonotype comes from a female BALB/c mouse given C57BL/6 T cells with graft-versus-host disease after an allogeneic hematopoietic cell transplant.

CDR3 in amino acids: CASGDASGANTEVFF. The sequenced part of the CDR3 DNA is TGTGCCAGCGGTGATGCGTCAGGTGCAAACACAGAAGTCTTC. This chain links TRBV13-2 with TRBJ1-1; D gene ambiguous. The read is 1 residue too short to cover the CDR3 end, so that end is filled in from the germline J gene. The CDR3 length is 15 residues. The V gene lost 0 bases and the J gene lost 0 bases, with 9 bases spanning the gap. Germline CDR1 is NNHNN and CDR2 is SYGAGS (reference sequence).